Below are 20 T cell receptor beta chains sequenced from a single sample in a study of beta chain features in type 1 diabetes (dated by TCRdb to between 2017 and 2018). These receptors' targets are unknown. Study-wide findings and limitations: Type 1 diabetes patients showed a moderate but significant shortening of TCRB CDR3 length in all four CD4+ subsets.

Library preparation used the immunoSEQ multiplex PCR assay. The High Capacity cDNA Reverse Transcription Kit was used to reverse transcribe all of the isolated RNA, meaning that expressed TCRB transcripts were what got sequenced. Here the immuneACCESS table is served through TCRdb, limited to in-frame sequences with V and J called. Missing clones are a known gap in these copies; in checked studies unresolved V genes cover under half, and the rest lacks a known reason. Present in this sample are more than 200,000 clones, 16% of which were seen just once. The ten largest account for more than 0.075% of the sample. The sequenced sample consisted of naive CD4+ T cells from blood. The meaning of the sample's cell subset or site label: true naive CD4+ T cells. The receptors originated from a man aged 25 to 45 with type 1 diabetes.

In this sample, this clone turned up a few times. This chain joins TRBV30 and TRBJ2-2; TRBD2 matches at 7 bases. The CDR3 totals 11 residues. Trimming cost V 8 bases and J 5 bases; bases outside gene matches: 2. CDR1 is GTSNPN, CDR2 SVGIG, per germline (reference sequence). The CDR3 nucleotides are TGTGCCCGGGGGGAAACCGGGGAGCTGTTTTTT. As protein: CARGETGELFF.

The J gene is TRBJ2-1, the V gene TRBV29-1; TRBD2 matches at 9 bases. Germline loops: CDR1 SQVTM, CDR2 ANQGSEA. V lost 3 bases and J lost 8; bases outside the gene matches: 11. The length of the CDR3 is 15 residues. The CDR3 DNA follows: TGCAGCGTTGAGAGTCCCGCGGGAGGGAGGGATGAGCAGTTCTTC. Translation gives CSVESPAGGRDEQFF.

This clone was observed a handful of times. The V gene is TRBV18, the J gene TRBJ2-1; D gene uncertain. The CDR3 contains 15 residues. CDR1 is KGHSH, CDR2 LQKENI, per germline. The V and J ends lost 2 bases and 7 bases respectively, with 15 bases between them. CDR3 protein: CASSPVLPSQNEQFF. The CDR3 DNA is TGTGCCAGCTCACCAGTCCTACCGTCCCAAAATGAGCAGTTCTTC.

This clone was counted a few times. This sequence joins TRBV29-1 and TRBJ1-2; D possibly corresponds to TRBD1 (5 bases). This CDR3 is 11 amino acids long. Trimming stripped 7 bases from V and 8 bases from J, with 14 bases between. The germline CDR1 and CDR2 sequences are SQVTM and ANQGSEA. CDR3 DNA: TGCAGCGAAGCGGGGGTGGGCGGCTACACCTTC. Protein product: CSEAGVGGYTF.

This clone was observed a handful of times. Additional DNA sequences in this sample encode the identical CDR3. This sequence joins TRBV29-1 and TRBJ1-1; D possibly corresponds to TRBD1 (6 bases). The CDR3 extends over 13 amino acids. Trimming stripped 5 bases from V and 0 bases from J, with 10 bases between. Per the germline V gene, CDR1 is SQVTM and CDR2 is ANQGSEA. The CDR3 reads CSVRQVLNTEAFF. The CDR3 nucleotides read TGCAGCGTTCGACAGGTCTTGAACACTGAAGCTTTCTTT.

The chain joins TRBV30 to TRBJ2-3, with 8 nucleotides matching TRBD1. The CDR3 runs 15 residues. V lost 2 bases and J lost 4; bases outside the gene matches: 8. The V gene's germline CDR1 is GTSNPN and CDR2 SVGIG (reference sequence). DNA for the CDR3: TGTGCCTGGAGTATCAGGGGGCGAGGAGCAGATACGCAGTATTTT. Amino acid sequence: CAWSIRGRGADTQYF.

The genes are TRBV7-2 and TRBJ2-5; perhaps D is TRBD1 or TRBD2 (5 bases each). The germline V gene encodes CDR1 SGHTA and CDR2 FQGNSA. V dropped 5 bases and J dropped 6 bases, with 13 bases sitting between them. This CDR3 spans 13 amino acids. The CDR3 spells CASSLWGFQTQYF. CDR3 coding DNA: TGTGCCAGCAGCCTATGGGGGTTCCAGACCCAGTACTTC.

For the CDR3, the DNA is TGTGCCAGCAGCGCCGGAGGGGACATACGGGAAAAACTGTTTTTT. Translated, it gives CASSAGGDIREKLFF. V and J are TRBV9 and TRBJ1-4; D may be TRBD1 (6 bases). There are 15 residues in the CDR3. Germline-derived CDR1 and CDR2 are SGDLS and YYNGEE. The ends were cut back, 3 bases at V and 8 bases at J, with 17 bases in the middle.

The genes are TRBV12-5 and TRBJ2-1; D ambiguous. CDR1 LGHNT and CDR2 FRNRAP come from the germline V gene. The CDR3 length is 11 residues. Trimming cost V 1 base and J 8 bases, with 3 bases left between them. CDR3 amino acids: CASGLGHEQFF. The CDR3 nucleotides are TGTGCTAGTGGTTTGGGGCATGAGCAGTTCTTC.

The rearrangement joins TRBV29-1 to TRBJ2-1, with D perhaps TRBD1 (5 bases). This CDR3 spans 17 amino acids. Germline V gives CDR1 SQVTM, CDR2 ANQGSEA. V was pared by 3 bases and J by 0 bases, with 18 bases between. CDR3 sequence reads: CSVEPRRRQSSYNEQFF. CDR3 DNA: TGCAGCGTTGAGCCACGCAGAAGACAGAGCTCCTACAATGAGCAGTTCTTC.

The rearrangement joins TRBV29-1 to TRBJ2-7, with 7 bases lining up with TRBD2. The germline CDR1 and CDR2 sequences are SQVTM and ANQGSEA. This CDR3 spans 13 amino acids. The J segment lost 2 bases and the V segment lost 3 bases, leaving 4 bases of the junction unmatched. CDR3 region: CSVEGLSTYEQYF. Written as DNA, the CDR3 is TGCAGCGTTGAGGGACTATCCACCTACGAGCAGTACTTC.

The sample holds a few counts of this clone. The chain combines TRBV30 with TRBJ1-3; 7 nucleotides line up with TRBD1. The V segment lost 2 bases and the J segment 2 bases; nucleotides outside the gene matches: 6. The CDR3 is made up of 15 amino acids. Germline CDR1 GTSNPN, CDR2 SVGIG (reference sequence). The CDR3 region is CAWSPLGTAGNTIYF. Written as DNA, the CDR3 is TGTGCCTGGAGTCCCCTAGGGACAGCTGGAAACACCATATATTTT.

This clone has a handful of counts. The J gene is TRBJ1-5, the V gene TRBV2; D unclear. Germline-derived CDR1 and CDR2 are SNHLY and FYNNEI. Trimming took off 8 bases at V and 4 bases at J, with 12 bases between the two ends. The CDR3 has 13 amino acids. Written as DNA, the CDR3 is TGTGCCAGCGTTCCGGGGTTAAATCAGCCCCAGCATTTT. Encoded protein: CASVPGLNQPQHF.

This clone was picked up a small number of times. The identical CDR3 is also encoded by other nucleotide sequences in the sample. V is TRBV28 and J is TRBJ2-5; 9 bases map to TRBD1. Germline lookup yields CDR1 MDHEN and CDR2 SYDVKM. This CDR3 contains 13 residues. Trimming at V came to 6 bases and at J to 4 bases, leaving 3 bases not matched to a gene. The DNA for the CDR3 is TGTGCCAGCAGCCCGGACAGGGGAGAGACCCAGTACTTC. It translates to CASSPDRGETQYF.

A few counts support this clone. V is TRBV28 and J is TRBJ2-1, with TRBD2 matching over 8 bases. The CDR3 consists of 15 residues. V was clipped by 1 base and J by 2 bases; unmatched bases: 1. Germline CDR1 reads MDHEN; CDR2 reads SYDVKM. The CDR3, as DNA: TGTGCCAGCAGTTTATTTAGCGGGACCTACAATGAGCAGTTCTTC. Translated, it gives CASSLFSGTYNEQFF.

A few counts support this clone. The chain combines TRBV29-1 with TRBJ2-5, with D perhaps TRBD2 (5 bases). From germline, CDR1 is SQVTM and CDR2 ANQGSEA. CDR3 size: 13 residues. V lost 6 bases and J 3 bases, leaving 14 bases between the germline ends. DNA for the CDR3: TGCAGCGTCGTAGGGCGGGCCAAAGAGACCCAGTACTTC. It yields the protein CSVVGRAKETQYF.

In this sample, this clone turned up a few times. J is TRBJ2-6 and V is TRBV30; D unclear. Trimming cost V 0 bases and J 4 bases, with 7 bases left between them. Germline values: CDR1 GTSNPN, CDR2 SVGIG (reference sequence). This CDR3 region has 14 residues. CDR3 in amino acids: CAWSVSGGANVLTF. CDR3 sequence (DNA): TGTGCCTGGAGTGTATCTGGAGGGGCCAACGTCCTGACTTTC.

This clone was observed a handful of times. This chain's CDR3 is CAWDSGSGNTIYF. The CDR3 coding sequence is TGTGCCTGGGACAGCGGCTCTGGAAACACCATATATTTT. The chain joins TRBV30 to TRBJ1-3, with a weak D call TRBD1 (5 bases). Between the trimmed V and J ends, which lost 5 bases and 0 bases, there was a span of 8 bases. CDR3 size: 13 residues. The germline V gene encodes CDR1 GTSNPN and CDR2 SVGIG (reference sequence).

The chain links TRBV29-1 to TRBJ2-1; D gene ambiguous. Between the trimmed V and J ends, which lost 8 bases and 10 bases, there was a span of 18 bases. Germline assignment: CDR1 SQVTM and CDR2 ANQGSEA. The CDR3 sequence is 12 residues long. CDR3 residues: CSSWRVPREQFF. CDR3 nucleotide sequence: TGCAGCTCTTGGAGAGTACCTCGCGAGCAGTTCTTC.

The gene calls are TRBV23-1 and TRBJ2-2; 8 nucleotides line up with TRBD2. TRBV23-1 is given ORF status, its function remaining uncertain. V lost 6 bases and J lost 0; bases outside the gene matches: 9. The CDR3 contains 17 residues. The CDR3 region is CASRILIAGTNTGELFF. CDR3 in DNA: TGCGCCAGCAGGATCCTTATAGCGGGGACGAACACCGGGGAGCTGTTTTTT.